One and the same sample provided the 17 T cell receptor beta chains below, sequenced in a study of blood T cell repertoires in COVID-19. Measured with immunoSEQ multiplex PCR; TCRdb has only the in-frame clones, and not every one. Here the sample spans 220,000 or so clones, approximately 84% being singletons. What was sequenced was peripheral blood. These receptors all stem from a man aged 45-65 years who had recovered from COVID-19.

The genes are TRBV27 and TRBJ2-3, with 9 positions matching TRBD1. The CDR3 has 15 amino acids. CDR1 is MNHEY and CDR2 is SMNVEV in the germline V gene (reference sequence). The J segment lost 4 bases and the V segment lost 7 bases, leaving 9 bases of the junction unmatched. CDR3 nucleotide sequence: TGTGCCAGCACTAAGGGGGACAGGGAGGCAGATACGCAGTATTTT. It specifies CASTKGDREADTQYF.

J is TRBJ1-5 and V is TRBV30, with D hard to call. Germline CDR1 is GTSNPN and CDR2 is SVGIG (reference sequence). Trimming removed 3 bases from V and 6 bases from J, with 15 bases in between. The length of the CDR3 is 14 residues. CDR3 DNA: TGTGCCTGGAGCTACGGGAGTGGAGGTCAGCCCCAGCATTTT. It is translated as CAWSYGSGGQPQHF.

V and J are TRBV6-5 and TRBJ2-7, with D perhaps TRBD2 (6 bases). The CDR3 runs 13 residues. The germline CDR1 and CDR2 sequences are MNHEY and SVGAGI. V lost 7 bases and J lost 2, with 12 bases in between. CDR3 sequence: CASNGGFTYEQYF. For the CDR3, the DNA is TGTGCCAGCAATGGGGGGTTCACCTACGAGCAGTACTTC.

CDR3 residues: CASSSNPPQGLSNYGYTF. The DNA for the CDR3 is TGTGCCAGCAGTTCCAACCCCCCGCAGGGCTTGTCTAACTATGGCTACACCTTC. This chain connects TRBV27 to TRBJ1-2, with TRBD1 as a possible D gene (5 bases). From germline, CDR1 is MNHEY and CDR2 SMNVEV (reference sequence). The length of the CDR3 is 18 residues. V shed 4 bases and J shed 0 bases, with 21 bases lying between them.

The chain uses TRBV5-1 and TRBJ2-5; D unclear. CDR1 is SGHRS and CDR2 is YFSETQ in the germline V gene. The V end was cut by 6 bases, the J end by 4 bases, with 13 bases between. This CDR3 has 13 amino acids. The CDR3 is CASTRYPGETQYF. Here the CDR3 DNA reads TGCGCCAGCACGAGGTATCCTGGAGAGACCCAGTACTTC.

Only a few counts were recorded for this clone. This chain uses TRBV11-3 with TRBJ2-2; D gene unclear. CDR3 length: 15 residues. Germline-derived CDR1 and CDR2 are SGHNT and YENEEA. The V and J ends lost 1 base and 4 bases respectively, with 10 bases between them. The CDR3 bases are TGTGCCAGCAGCTTAGTGGCAGGTCCCACCGGGGAGCTGTTTTTT. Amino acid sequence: CASSLVAGPTGELFF. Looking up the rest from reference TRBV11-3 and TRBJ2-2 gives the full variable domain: EAGVVQSPRYKIIEKKQPVAFWCNPISGHNTLYWYLQNLGQGPELLIRYENEEAVDDSQLPKDRFSAERLKGVDSTLKIQPAELGDSAVYLCASSLVAGPTGELFFGEGSRLTVL.

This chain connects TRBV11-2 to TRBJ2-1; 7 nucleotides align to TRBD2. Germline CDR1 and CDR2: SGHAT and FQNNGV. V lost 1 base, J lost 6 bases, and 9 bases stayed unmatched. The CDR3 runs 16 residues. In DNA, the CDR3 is TGTGCCAGCAGCTTAGCTGGACTAGTTCCGACCAATGAGCAGTTCTTC. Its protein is CASSLAGLVPTNEQFF.

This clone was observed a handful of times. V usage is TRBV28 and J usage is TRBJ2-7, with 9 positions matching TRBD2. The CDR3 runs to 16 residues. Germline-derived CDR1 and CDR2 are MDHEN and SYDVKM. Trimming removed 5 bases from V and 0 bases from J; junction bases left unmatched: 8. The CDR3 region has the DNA TGTGCCAGCAGTCCCATGGGACTAGCAGGCTCCTACGAGCAGTACTTC. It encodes CASSPMGLAGSYEQYF.

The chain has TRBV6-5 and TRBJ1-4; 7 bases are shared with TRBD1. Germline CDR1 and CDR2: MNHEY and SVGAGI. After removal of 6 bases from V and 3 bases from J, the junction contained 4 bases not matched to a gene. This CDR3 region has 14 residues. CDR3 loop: CASRVTGSNEKLFF. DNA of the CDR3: TGTGCCAGCAGAGTGACAGGGTCTAATGAAAAACTGTTTTTT.

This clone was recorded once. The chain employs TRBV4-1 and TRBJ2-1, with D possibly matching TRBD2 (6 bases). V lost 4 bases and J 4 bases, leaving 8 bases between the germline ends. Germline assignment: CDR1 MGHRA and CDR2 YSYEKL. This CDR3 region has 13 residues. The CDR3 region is CASSPAGYNEQFF. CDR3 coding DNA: TGCGCCAGCAGCCCCGCGGGATACAATGAGCAGTTCTTC.

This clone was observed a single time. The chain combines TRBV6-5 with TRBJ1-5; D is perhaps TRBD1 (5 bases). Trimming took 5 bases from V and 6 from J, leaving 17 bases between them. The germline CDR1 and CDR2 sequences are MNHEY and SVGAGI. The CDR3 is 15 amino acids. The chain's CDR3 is CASSPGWRGSQPQHF. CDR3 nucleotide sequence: TGTGCCAGCAGTCCCGGTTGGAGGGGAAGTCAGCCCCAGCATTTT.

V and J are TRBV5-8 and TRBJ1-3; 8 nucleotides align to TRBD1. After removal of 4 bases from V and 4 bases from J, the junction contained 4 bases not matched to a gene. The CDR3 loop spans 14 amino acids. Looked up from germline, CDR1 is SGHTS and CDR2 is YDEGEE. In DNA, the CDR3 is TGTGCCAGCAGCGTAGACAGGGGAGGAAACACCATATATTTT. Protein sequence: CASSVDRGGNTIYF.

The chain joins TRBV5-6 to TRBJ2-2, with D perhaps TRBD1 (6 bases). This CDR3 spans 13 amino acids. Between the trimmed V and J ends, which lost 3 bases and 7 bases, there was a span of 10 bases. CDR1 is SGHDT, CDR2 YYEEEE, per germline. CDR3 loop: CASSSGAGGELFF. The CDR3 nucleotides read TGTGCCAGCAGCTCAGGGGCGGGCGGGGAGCTGTTTTTT.

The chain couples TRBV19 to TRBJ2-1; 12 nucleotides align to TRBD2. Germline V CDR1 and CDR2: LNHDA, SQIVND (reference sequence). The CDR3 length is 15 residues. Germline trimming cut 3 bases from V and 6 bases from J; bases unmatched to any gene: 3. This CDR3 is CASSILAGGPNEQFF. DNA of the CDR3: TGTGCCAGTAGTATCCTAGCGGGAGGGCCCAATGAGCAGTTCTTC.

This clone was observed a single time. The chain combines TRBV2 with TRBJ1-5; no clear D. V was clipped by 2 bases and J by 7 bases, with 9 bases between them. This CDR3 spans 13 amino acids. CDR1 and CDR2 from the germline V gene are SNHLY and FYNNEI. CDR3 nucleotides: TGTGCCAGCAGTGAAAGTCAGGTACAGCCCCAGCATTTT. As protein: CASSESQVQPQHF.

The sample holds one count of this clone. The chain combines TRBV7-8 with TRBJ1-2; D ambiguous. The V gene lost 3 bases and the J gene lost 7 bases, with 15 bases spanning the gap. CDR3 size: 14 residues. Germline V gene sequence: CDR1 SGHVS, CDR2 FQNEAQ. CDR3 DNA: TGTGCCAGCAGCTTGTACGGATCCTCGGGTGGCTACACCTTC. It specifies CASSLYGSSGGYTF.

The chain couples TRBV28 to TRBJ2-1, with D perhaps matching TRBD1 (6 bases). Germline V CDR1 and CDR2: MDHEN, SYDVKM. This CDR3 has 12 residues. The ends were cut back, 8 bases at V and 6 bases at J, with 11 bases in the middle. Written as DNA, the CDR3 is TGTGCCAGCCACAGGGTACTCAATGAGCAGTTCTTC. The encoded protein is CASHRVLNEQFF.